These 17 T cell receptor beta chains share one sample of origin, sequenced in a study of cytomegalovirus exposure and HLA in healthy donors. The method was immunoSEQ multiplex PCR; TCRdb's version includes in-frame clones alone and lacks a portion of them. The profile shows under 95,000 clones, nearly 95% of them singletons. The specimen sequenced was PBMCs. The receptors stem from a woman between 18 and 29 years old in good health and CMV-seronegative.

This CDR3 is CASSQGRAGPKNIQYF. DNA of the CDR3: TGCGCCAGCAGCCAAGGGAGGGCCGGGCCAAAAAACATTCAGTACTTC. This sequence joins TRBV4-1 and TRBJ2-4, with D possibly being TRBD2 (6 bases). Germline values: CDR1 MGHRA, CDR2 YSYEKL. The CDR3 spans 16 residues. V was cut by 1 base and J by 4 bases, with 14 bases left in between.

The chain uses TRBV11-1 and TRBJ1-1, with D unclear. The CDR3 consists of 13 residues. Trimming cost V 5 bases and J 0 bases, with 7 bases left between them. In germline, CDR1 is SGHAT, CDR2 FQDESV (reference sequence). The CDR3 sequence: CASSPSVNTEAFF. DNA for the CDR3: TGTGCCAGCAGCCCATCAGTGAACACTGAAGCTTTCTTT. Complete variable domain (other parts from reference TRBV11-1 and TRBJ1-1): EAEVAQSPRYKITEKSQAVAFWCDPISGHATLYWYRQILGQGPELLVQFQDESVVDDSQLPKDRFSAERLKGVDSTLKIQPAELGDSAMYLCASSPSVNTEAFFGQGTRLTVV.

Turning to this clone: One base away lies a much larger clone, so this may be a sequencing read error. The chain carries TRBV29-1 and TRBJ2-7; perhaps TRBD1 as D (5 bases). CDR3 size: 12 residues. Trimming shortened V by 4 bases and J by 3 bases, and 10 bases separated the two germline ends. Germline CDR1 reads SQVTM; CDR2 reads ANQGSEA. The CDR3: CSVGLQGYEQYF. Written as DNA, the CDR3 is TGCAGCGTTGGGTTGCAGGGCTACGAGCAGTACTTC.

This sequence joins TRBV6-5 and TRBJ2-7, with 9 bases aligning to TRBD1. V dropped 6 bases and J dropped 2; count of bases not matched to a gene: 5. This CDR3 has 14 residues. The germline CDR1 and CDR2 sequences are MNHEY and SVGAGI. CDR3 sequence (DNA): TGTGCCAGCAGGAGGGGACAGGGAACCTACGAGCAGTACTTC. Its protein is CASRRGQGTYEQYF.

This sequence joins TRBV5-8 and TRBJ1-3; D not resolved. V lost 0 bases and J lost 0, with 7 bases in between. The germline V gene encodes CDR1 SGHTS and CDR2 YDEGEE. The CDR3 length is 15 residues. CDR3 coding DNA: TGTGCCAGCAGCTTGGCAGGTCCCTCTGGAAACACCATATATTTT. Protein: CASSLAGPSGNTIYF.

The CDR3 DNA reads TGCAGCGTTGAGGGGACTAGCGGGAGGGCCTTTAATGAGCAGTTCTTC. Amino acid sequence: CSVEGTSGRAFNEQFF. The chain recombines TRBV29-1 with TRBJ2-1; 16 bases fit TRBD2. Germline CDR1 reads SQVTM; CDR2 reads ANQGSEA. Unmatched junction bases numbered 6, after V lost 3 bases and J lost 7 bases. There are 16 residues in the CDR3.

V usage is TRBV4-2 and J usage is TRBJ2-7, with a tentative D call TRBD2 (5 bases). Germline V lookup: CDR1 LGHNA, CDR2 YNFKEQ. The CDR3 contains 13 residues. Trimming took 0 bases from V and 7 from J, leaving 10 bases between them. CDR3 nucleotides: TGTGCCAGCAGCCAAGATGGGAGTTGGGAGCAGTACTTC. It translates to CASSQDGSWEQYF.

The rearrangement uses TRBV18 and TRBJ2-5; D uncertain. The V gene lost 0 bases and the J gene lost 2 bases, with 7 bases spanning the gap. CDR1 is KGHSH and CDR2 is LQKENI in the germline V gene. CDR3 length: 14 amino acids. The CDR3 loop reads CASSPPTLQETQYF. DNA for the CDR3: TGTGCCAGCTCACCACCGACATTACAAGAGACCCAGTACTTC.

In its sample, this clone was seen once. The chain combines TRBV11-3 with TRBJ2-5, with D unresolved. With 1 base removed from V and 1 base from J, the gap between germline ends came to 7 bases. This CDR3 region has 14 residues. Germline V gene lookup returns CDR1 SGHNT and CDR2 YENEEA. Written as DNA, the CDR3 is TGTGCCAGCAGCTTAGGTTACGGCCAAGAGACCCAGTACTTC. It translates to CASSLGYGQETQYF.

The CDR3 region has the DNA TGTGCCAGCAGCCCATTGACAGGGGGTACCTTCTATGGCTACACCTTC. This encodes CASSPLTGGTFYGYTF. The chain recombines TRBV6-6 with TRBJ1-2; 9 bases fit TRBD1. This CDR3 has 16 residues. V shed 6 bases, J shed 4 bases, and the junction held 12 bases outside the gene matches. Germline assignment: CDR1 MNHNY and CDR2 SVGAGI (reference sequence).

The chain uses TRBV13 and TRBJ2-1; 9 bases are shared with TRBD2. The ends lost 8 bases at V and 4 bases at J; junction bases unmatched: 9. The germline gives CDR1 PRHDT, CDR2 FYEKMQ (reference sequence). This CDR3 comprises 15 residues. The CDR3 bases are TGTGCCAGCCTGCAACTGGCGGGAGGGTACAATGAGCAGTTCTTC. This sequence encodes CASLQLAGGYNEQFF.

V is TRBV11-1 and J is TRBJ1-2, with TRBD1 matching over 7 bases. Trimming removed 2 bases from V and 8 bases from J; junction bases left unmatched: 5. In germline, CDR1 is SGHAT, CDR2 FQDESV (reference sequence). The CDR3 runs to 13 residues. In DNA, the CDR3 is TGTGCCAGCAGCTTAAACAGGGGAGTCGGCTACACCTTC. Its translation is CASSLNRGVGYTF.

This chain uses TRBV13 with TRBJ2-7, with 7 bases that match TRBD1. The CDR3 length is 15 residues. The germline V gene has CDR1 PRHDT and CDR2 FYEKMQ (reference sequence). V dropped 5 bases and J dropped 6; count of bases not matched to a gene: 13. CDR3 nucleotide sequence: TGTGCCAGCAGCAAGAGGACAGGTGGTCTCGCCGAGCAGTACTTC. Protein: CASSKRTGGLAEQYF. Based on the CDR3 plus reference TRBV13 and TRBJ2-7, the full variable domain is AAGVIQSPRHLIKEKRETATLKCYPIPRHDTVYWYQQGPGQDPQFLISFYEKMQSDKGSIPDRFSAQQFSDYHSELNMSSLELGDSALYFCASSKRTGGLAEQYFGPGTRLTVT.

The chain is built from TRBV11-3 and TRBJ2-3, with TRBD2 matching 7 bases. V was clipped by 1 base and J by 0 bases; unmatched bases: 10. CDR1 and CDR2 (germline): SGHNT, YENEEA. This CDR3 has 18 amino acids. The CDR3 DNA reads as TGTGCCAGCAGCTTAGGGGAGAGCGGGATTGCGAGCACAGATACGCAGTATTTT. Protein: CASSLGESGIASTDTQYF.

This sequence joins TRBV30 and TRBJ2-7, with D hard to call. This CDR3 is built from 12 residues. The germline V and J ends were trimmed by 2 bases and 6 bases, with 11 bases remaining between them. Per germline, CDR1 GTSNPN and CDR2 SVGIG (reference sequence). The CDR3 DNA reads TGTGCCTGGAGTCCATCGAACTCCGAGCAGTACTTC. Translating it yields CAWSPSNSEQYF. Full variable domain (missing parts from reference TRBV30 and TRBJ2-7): SQTIHQWPATLVQPVGSPLSLECTVEGTSNPNLYWYRQAAGRGLQLLFYSVGIGQISSEVPQNLSASRPQDRQFILSSKKLLLSDSGFYLCAWSPSNSEQYFGPGTRLTVT.

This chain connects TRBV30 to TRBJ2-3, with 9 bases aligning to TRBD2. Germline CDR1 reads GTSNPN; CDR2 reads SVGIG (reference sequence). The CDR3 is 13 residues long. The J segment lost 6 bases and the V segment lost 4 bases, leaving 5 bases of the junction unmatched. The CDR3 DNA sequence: TGTGCCTGGACTAGCGGGACGGCGGATACGCAGTATTTT. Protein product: CAWTSGTADTQYF.

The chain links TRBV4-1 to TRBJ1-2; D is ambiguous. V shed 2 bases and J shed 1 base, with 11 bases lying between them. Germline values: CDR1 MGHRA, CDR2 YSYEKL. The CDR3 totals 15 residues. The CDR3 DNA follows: TGCGCCAGCAGCCAACTCCAGGATGGTAACTATGGCTACACCTTC. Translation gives CASSQLQDGNYGYTF.